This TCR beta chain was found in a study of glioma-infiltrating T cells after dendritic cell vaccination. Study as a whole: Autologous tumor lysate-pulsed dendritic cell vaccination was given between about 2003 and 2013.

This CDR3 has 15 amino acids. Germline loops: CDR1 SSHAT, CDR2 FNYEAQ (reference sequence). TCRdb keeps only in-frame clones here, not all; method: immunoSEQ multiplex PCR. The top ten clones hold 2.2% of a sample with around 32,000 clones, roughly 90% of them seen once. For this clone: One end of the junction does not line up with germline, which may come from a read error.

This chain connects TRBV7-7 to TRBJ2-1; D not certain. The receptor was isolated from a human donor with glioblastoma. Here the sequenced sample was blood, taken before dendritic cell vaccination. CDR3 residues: CASSLIDTSYNEQFF. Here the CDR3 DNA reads TGTGCTAGCAGCTTAATCGACACCTCCTACAATGAGCAGTTCTTC.